This TCR beta chain was found in a study of T cell repertoires in aging, cancer and after chemotherapy. Study as a whole: Pre- and post-chemotherapy samples were paired from chronic lymphocytic leukemia patients treated with fludarabine- or bendamustine-based regimens.

General study findings and limits: Untreated cancer patients had significantly lower blood TCR diversity than age-matched healthy donors. Median generation probability rose over the chemotherapy interval in each cancer cohort, suggesting rebound thymic output. In cancer patients, declining TCR diversity with age involved lost richness and lost evenness.

A mixed TRB-A/B primer pool amplified rearranged TRB by multiplex touch-down PCR. TCRdb re-analysed the multiplex PCR reads in MiXCR, keeping a single row per CDR3 protein. The data hold thousands of distinct CDR3 sequences, with 38% observed a single time. Peripheral blood genomic DNA, not sorted cells or RNA, was the template. With 0 bases removed from V and 8 bases from J, the gap between germline ends came to 17 bases. Germline V lookup: CDR1 SGHDT, CDR2 YYEEEE. There are 15 residues in the CDR3. As for this clonotype: Its antigen is still unknown.

The sample was blood. The gene calls are TRBV5-6 and TRBJ1-2; the D gene is possibly TRBD1 (6 bases). The receptor comes from a human donor with a blood cancer. The CDR3 DNA reads TGTGCCAGCAGCTTGGCCGGGTTAGCAGGGGCGGGCTACACCTTC. Its translation: CASSLAGLAGAGYTF.